Below, 5 T cell receptor beta chains from the same sample are listed, as sequenced in a study of human T cells and chemical hapten exposure. TCRdb itself ran the RACE reads through MiXCR, one entry per CDR3 protein. This repertoire shows 110,000 to 150,000 distinct CDR3 sequences, roughly 12% found once; its top ten account for around 1.4%. The time point is: patch test 2, 6 weeks after DPC sensitization. Documented treatment: therapeutic diphenylcyclopropenone sensitization with weekly scalp DPC. This specimen consisted of whole blood, obtained in connection with sensitization to the hapten diphenylcyclopropenone (DPC). Receptor source: a woman aged 45-65 years with alopecia areata. Some clones in this sample may be carry-over from other donors' samples.

This chain uses TRBV4-3 with TRBJ2-3; the match to TRBD2 covers 11 bases. With 0 bases clipped from V and 6 bases from J, the junction kept 5 bases outside the gene matches. The CDR3 is 16 residues long. Germline CDR1 LGHNA, CDR2 YSLEER. The CDR3: CASSQDLTSGTDTQYF. In DNA, the CDR3 is TGCGCCAGCAGCCAAGATCTGACTAGCGGGACTGATACGCAGTATTTT.

The chain has TRBV29-1 and TRBJ2-1; maybe TRBD2 (6 bases). Germline CDR1 reads SQVTM; CDR2 reads ANQGSEA. V gave up 1 base and J gave up 10 bases, with 23 bases separating them. The CDR3 extends over 16 amino acids. CDR3 sequence (DNA): TGCAGCGTTGAAGTCAGGGAGACTAGAAGGGCGCAGGAGCAGTTCTTC. Translated: CSVEVRETRRAQEQFF.

The sample holds a few counts of this clonotype. The CDR3: CASSSSTAQDEQYF. The CDR3 DNA is TGTGCCAGCAGCTCCTCGACGGCCCAGGACGAGCAGTACTTC. The chain couples TRBV11-2 to TRBJ2-7; D is unclear. Germline V gene data show CDR1 as SGHAT and CDR2 as FQNNGV. V shed 4 bases and J shed 5 bases, with 15 bases lying between them. The CDR3 loop spans 14 amino acids.

V gene TRBV6-5 combines with J gene TRBJ2-6; D gene unclear. Germline V lookup: CDR1 MNHEY, CDR2 SVGAGI. The CDR3 runs 17 residues. V lost 0 bases and J 0 bases, leaving 9 bases between the germline ends. The CDR3 loop is CASSYSSGDSGANVLTF. CDR3 coding DNA: TGTGCCAGCAGTTACTCGTCGGGCGACTCTGGGGCCAACGTCCTGACTTTC.

This clonotype was detected only a few times. The J gene is TRBJ2-3, the V gene TRBV12-3 or TRBV12-4, with 10 bases identical to TRBD2. V trimming: 7 bases; J trimming: 0 bases; junction bases outside the gene matches: 4. The CDR3 is 15 amino acids. The CDR3 protein is CASTLAGASTDTQYF. CDR3 coding DNA: TGTGCCAGCACCCTAGCGGGAGCGAGCACAGATACGCAGTATTTT.